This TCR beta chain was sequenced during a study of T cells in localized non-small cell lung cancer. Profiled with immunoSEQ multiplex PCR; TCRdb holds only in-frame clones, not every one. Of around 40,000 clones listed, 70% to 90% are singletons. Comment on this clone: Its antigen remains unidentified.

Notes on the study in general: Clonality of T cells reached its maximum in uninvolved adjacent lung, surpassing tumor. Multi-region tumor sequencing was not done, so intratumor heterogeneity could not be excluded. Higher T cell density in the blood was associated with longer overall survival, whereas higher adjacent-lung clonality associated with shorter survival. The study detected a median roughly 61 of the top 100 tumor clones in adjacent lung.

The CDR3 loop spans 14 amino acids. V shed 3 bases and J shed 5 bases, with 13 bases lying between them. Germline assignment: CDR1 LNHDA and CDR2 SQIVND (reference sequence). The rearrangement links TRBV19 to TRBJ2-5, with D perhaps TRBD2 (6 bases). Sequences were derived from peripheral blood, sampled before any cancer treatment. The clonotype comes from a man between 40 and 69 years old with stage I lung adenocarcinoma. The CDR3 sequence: CASSMRGNWETQYF. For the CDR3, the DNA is TGTGCCAGTAGTATGCGGGGAAATTGGGAGACCCAGTACTTC.